The 29 T cell receptor beta chains below were found in one sample sequenced in a study of blood T cells in healthy people across ages. For the second PCR, which ran for 7 to 11 cycles, a sample-barcoded 5' primer and a J-beta primer mix were used. TCRdb processed the 5' RACE reads anew with MiXCR; each CDR3 protein has one entry. This table holds 1.5 million or so distinct CDR3 sequences, around two fifths found once. The sequencing sample was made of blood. All receptors derive from a woman in her late teens or twenties in good health.

V and J are TRBV2 and TRBJ2-4; TRBD1 matches 7 bases. The J call may be faulty, since TRBJ2-7 better matches the DNA end. The CDR3 contains 14 residues. Germline lookup yields CDR1 SNHLY and CDR2 FYNNEI. CDR3 coding DNA: TGTGCCAGCAGTGAAGCGACAGGGCTGAACGAGCAGTACTTC. As protein: CASSEATGLNEQYF.

A note on this clonotype: One end of the junction does not line up with germline, which may come from a read error. The V and J genes are TRBV12-3 or TRBV12-4 and TRBJ2-3, with TRBD2 identical over 11 bases. The CDR3 sequence is 18 residues long. The CDR3 here is CASSLGLAGGPNADAQYF. In DNA form, the CDR3 reads TGTGCCAGCAGTTTAGGGCTAGCGGGAGGACCGAACGCAGATGCGCAGTATTTT.

The sample holds many counts of this clonotype. The CDR3 sequence: CSVDKGSGQYF. The CDR3 coding sequence is TGCAGCGTTGATAAAGGAAGTGGGCAGTACTTC. This chain links TRBV29-1 with TRBJ2-7; the D is unclear. CDR3 length: 11 residues. V was clipped by 3 bases and J by 9 bases, with 12 bases between them. CDR1 SQVTM and CDR2 ANQGSEA come from the germline V gene.

This clonotype came up a few times. The chain recombines TRBV5-1 with TRBJ2-1; D may correspond to TRBD1 or TRBD2 (5 bases each). The DNA end is a closer match to TRBJ2-7, so the J assignment may be wrong. The germline V gene has CDR1 SGHRS and CDR2 YFSETQ. The CDR3 has 15 residues. The CDR3 sequence: CASSLGTGRYNEQYF. DNA of the CDR3: TGCGCCAGCAGCTTAGGAACGGGGCGGTACAATGAGCAGTACTTC.

This rearrangement joins TRBV6-5 to TRBJ2-2; D possibly corresponds to TRBD1 (6 bases). This CDR3 is built from 17 residues. Germline assignment: CDR1 MNHEY and CDR2 SVGAGI. Between the trimmed V and J ends, which lost 2 bases and 5 bases, there was a span of 18 bases. The CDR3 here is CASSYGAGETGTGELFF. The CDR3 nucleotides read TGTGCCAGCAGTTACGGGGCAGGGGAAACCGGGACCGGGGAGCTGTTTTTT.

This clonotype was seen only a few times. The CDR3 is CASSWSAGQADGYTF. Written as DNA, the CDR3 is TGCGCCAGCAGCTGGTCGGCGGGACAGGCGGATGGCTACACCTTC. The chain carries TRBV5-1 and TRBJ1-2, with 8 bases lining up with TRBD1. The length of the CDR3 is 15 residues. J was trimmed by 6 bases and V by 3 bases; bases with no gene match: 10. Germline V gene sequence: CDR1 SGHRS, CDR2 YFSETQ.

This clonotype was found a few times. This chain links TRBV4-2 with TRBJ2-7, with 7 nucleotides matching TRBD1. The CDR3 runs 17 residues. The germline gives CDR1 LGHNA, CDR2 YNFKEQ. V lost 2 bases and J lost 3; bases outside the gene matches: 13. The CDR3 region is CASSQSASGTAIYEQYF. In nucleotides, the CDR3 is TGTGCCAGCAGCCAATCTGCCTCCGGGACAGCAATCTACGAGCAGTACTTC.

This clonotype was counted only a few times. The V gene is TRBV5-1, the J gene TRBJ2-1; tentatively, D is TRBD1 (5 bases). Germline lookup yields CDR1 SGHRS and CDR2 YFSETQ. CDR3 length equals 14 residues. The V and J ends lost 3 bases and 5 bases respectively, with 12 bases between them. The CDR3 loop reads CASSWGRGDNEQFF. Written as DNA, the CDR3 is TGCGCCAGCAGCTGGGGAAGGGGCGACAATGAGCAGTTCTTC.

The rearrangement uses TRBV12-3 or TRBV12-4 and TRBJ1-4, with D possibly TRBD1 on 5 matching bases. Trimming shortened V by 6 bases and J by 7 bases, and 9 bases separated the two germline ends. This CDR3 comprises 12 residues. The CDR3 DNA reads TGTGCCAGCAGCGGGGGGGTTGAAAAACTGTTTTTT. This encodes CASSGGVEKLFF.

This clonotype has only a few counts. This chain's CDR3 is CASSSPWAKNIQYF. CDR3 in DNA: TGCGCCAGCAGCTCCCCGTGGGCCAAAAACATTCAGTACTTC. The J gene is TRBJ2-4, the V gene TRBV5-1, with D unclear. CDR1 is SGHRS, CDR2 YFSETQ, per germline. Trimming took off 3 bases at V and 1 base at J, with 8 bases between the two ends. The CDR3 consists of 14 residues. The full variable domain, its missing parts supplied by reference TRBV5-1 and TRBJ2-4, is KAGVTQTPRYLIKTRGQQVTLSCSPISGHRSVSWYQQTPGQGLQFLFEYFSETQRNKGNFPGRFSGRQFSNSRSEMNVSTLELGDSALYLCASSSPWAKNIQYFGAGTRLSVL.

The V call is TRBV10-3, the J call TRBJ2-1; no firm D call. Looked up from germline, CDR1 is ENHRY and CDR2 is SYGVKD. The CDR3 spans 14 residues. The V and J ends lost 6 bases and 2 bases respectively, with 11 bases between them. CDR3 loop: CAISPGPTYNEQFF. CDR3 bases: TGTGCCATCAGCCCCGGGCCCACCTACAATGAGCAGTTCTTC.

Worth noting for this clonotype: Mismatch with germline at one junction end may stem from a read error. The chain is built from TRBV6-1 and TRBJ2-1, with 8 bases identical to TRBD2. The CDR3 is 14 residues long. The germline V gene has CDR1 MNHNS and CDR2 SASEGT. The CDR3 DNA is TGTGACAGCAGTGAACTAGCGGTCCAAGGGACCCAGTTCTTC. Its translation is CDSSELAVQGTQFF.

The V and J genes are TRBV18 and TRBJ1-4; the D gene is possibly TRBD1 (6 bases). V was trimmed by 3 bases and J by 0 bases, leaving 11 bases between them. The CDR3 runs 16 residues. Germline-derived CDR1 and CDR2 are KGHSH and LQKENI. The CDR3 region has the DNA TGTGCCAGCTCACCGCTCAGGGGTGCAACTAATGAAAAACTGTTTTTT. Protein product: CASSPLRGATNEKLFF. Using reference TRBV18 and TRBJ1-4 for the parts outside the CDR3, the full variable domain is NAGVMQNPRHLVRRRGQEARLRCSPMKGHSHVYWYRQLPEEGLKFMVYLQKENIIDESGMPKERFSAEFPKEGPSILRIQQVVRGDSAAYFCASSPLRGATNEKLFFGSGTQLSVL.

This chain connects TRBV20-1 to TRBJ1-1; D is undetermined. In germline, CDR1 is DFQATT, CDR2 SNEGSKA (reference sequence). The CDR3 sequence is 11 residues long. The germline V and J ends were trimmed by 1 base and 6 bases, with 6 bases remaining between them. The DNA of the CDR3 is TGCAGTGCTAGAGGGGCAGCTGAAGCTTTCTTT. It encodes CSARGAAEAFF.

This clonotype was picked up a small number of times. CDR3 in DNA: TGCAGTGCTAGAGGGATGGGCACCACCGGGACGACCACCCAAGAGACCCAGTACTTC. It codes for CSARGMGTTGTTTQETQYF. V and J are TRBV20-1 and TRBJ2-5; D assignment may be TRBD1 or TRBD2 (5 bases each). The CDR3 runs 19 residues. Germline loops: CDR1 DFQATT, CDR2 SNEGSKA (reference sequence). Trimming pared 1 base from V and 1 base from J, leaving 25 bases between.

V and J are TRBV24-1 and TRBJ1-2, with D possibly TRBD1 on 6 matching bases. V lost 4 bases and J 4 bases, leaving 15 bases between the germline ends. The CDR3 spans 15 residues. Germline V CDR1 and CDR2: KGHDR, SFDVKD. CDR3 bases: TGTGCCACCAGTGACTACGGACAGTCCCCCTATGGCTACACCTTC. The encoded protein is CATSDYGQSPYGYTF.

This chain links TRBV6-6 with TRBJ1-4; D ambiguous. The CDR3 is 15 residues long. Trimming cost V 4 bases and J 0 bases, with 9 bases left between them. Germline assignment: CDR1 MNHNY and CDR2 SVGAGI (reference sequence). The DNA for the CDR3 is TGTGCCAGCAGTTCGCCAAGTGCAACTAATGAAAAACTGTTTTTT. Protein sequence: CASSSPSATNEKLFF.

The genes are TRBV5-5 and TRBJ2-2; no reliable D call. This CDR3 has 14 residues. Trimming left V 6 bases short and J 1 base short, with 10 bases between. Germline CDR1 is SGHKS and CDR2 is YYEKEE (reference sequence). CDR3 nucleotides: TGTGCCAGCACGCGGATGGGGAACACCGGGGAGCTGTTTTTT. Amino acids: CASTRMGNTGELFF.

This rearrangement joins TRBV2 to TRBJ1-1; TRBD1 aligns across 11 bases. Germline trimming cut 6 bases from V and 2 bases from J; bases unmatched to any gene: 5. This CDR3 has 15 amino acids. From germline, CDR1 is SNHLY and CDR2 FYNNEI. The CDR3 coding sequence is TGTGCCAGCAGCGGGACAGGGGGGAAAAACACTGAAGCTTTCTTT. As protein: CASSGTGGKNTEAFF.

The chain links TRBV12-3 or TRBV12-4 to TRBJ1-6; TRBD1 aligns across 9 bases. V lost 4 bases and J lost 6; bases outside the gene matches: 7. This CDR3 comprises 16 residues. Here the CDR3 reads CASSSQTGGGNSPLHF. The DNA of the CDR3 is TGTGCCAGCAGTTCACAGACAGGGGGAGGTAATTCACCCCTCCACTTT.

This chain connects TRBV6-1 to TRBJ2-5; TRBD1 matches at 7 bases. This CDR3 comprises 15 residues. Germline CDR1 reads MNHNS; CDR2 reads SASEGT. V gave up 4 bases and J gave up 4 bases; unmatched junction bases: 9. The CDR3, as DNA: TGTGCCAGCAGTGGCAAGGGGGCGCTTTCAGAGACCCAGTACTTC. Amino acid sequence: CASSGKGALSETQYF.

This chain connects TRBV10-3 to TRBJ1-5; possibly TRBD1 for D (5 bases). Germline assignment: CDR1 ENHRY and CDR2 SYGVKD. The CDR3 runs to 12 residues. The CDR3 nucleotides read TGTGCTACTCAGGGTTCTTCAGAGCCCCAGCATTTT. Protein sequence: CATQGSSEPQHF.

This clonotype has just a few counts. This chain links TRBV9 with TRBJ2-1; possible D gene TRBD2, 6 bases. The CDR3 runs 14 residues. The V and J ends lost 4 bases and 6 bases respectively, with 14 bases between them. The germline V gene has CDR1 SGDLS and CDR2 YYNGEE. The DNA for the CDR3 is TGTGCCAGCAGCCCCGGGGGTCGACCCAATGAGCAGTTCTTC. It translates to CASSPGGRPNEQFF.

This clonotype was counted between two and nine times. V usage is TRBV10-3 and J usage is TRBJ1-1; TRBD1 aligns across 7 bases. The CDR3 runs to 14 residues. Per germline, CDR1 ENHRY and CDR2 SYGVKD. The trim removed 11 bases at V and 1 base at J, leaving 10 bases unmatched. The CDR3 reads CASRGGWENTEAFF. CDR3 DNA: TGTGCCTCCCGAGGGGGCTGGGAGAACACTGAAGCTTTCTTT.

This clonotype was detected only a few times. The chain joins TRBV12-3 or TRBV12-4 to TRBJ2-3; no reliable D call. The CDR3 is made up of 16 amino acids. With 1 base removed from V and 2 bases from J, the gap between germline ends came to 13 bases. The CDR3 sequence is CASSLDPPTPTDTQYF. The DNA of the CDR3 is TGTGCCAGCAGTTTAGACCCACCAACCCCCACAGATACGCAGTATTTT.

This clonotype was seen a handful of times. V is TRBV10-3 and J is TRBJ2-7; D is undetermined. Between the trimmed V and J ends, which lost 0 bases and 4 bases, there was a span of 10 bases. This CDR3 is 14 amino acids long. CDR1 ENHRY and CDR2 SYGVKD come from the germline V gene. The CDR3 here is CAISESGKSYEQYF. In DNA, the CDR3 is TGTGCCATCAGTGAGTCGGGGAAATCTTACGAGCAGTACTTC.

The chain joins TRBV27 to TRBJ2-1, with TRBD1 matching over 7 bases. Germline V gene lookup returns CDR1 MNHEY and CDR2 SMNVEV (reference sequence). The CDR3 length is 15 residues. V trimming: 7 bases; J trimming: 9 bases; junction bases outside the gene matches: 15. In DNA form, the CDR3 reads TGTGCCAGCACCCAAGGGGGCCGCCCCCTTGGTGAGCAGTTCTTC. Translating gives CASTQGGRPLGEQFF.

Only a few counts were recorded for this clonotype. The chain combines TRBV7-9 with TRBJ2-3; no clear D gene. CDR3 length: 11 amino acids. V was cut by 10 bases and J by 6 bases, with 11 bases left in between. In germline, CDR1 is SEHNR, CDR2 FQNEAQ (reference sequence). The DNA for the CDR3 is TGTGCCATCGACCCCCCGGATACGCAGTATTTT. Its protein is CAIDPPDTQYF.

This clonotype occurred a few times. This chain uses TRBV2 with TRBJ1-2; 9 nucleotides line up with TRBD1. Germline V gene sequence: CDR1 SNHLY, CDR2 FYNNEI. The CDR3 sequence is 13 residues long. V lost 8 bases to trimming and J lost 7 bases; unmatched junction nucleotides: 8. The CDR3 region has the DNA TGTGCCAGCCGAGGGGGACAGGGTTTTGGCTACACCTTC. It yields the protein CASRGGQGFGYTF.